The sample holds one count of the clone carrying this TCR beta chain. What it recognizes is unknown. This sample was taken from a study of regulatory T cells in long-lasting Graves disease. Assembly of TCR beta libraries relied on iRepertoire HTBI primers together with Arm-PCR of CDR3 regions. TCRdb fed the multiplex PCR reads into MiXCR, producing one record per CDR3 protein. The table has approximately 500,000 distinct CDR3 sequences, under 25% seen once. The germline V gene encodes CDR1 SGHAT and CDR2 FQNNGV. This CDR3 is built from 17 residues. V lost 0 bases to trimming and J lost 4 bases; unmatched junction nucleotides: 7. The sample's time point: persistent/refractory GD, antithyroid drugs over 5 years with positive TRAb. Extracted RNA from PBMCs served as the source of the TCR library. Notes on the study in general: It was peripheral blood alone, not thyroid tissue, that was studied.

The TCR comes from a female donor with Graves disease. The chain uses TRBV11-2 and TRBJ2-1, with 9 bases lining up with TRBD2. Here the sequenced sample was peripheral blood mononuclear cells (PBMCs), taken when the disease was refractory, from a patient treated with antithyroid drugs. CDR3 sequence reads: CASSLDQASGTYNEQFF. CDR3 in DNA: TGTGCCAGCAGCTTAGATCAAGCTAGCGGGACTTACAATGAGCAGTTCTTC. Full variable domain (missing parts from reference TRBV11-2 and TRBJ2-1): EAGVAQSPRYKIIEKRQSVAFWCNPISGHATLYWYQQILGQGPKLLIQFQNNGVVDDSQLPKDRFSAERLKGVDSTLKIQPAKLEDSAVYLCASSLDQASGTYNEQFFGPGTRLTVL.